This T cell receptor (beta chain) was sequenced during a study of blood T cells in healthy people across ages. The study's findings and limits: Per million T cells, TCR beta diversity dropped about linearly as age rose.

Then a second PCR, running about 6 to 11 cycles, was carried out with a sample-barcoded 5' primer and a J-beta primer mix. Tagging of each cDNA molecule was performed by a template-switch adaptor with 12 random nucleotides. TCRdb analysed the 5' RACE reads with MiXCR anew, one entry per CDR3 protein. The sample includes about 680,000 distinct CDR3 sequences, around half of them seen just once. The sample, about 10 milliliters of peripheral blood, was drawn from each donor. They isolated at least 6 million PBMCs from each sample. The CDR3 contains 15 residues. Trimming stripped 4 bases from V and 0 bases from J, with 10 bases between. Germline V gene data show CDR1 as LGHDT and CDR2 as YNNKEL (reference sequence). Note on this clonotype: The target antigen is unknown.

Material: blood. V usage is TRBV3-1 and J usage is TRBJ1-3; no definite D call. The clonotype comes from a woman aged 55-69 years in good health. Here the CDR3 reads CASSLSATSGNTIYF. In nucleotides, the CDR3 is TGTGCCAGCAGCCTCTCGGCAACCTCTGGAAACACCATATATTTT. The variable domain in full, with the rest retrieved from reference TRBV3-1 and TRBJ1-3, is DTAVSQTPKYLVTQMGNDKSIKCEQNLGHDTMYWYKQDSKKFLKIMFSYNNKELIINETVPNRFSPKSPDKAHLNLHINSLELGDSAVYFCASSLSATSGNTIYFGEGSWLTVV.